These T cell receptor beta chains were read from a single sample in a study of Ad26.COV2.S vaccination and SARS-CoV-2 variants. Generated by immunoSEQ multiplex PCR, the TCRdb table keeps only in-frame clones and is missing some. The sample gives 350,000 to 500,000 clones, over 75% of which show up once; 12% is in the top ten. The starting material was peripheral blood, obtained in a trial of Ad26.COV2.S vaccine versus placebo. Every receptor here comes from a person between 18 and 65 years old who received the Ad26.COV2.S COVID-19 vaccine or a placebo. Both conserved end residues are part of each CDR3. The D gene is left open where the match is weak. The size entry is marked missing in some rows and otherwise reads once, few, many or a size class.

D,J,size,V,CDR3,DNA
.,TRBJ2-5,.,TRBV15,CATKDEQETQYF,TGTGCCACCAAAGACGAACAAGAGACCCAGTACTTC
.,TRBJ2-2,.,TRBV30,CAWKRVPGELFF,TGTGCCTGGAAGAGGGTTCCCGGGGAGCTGTTTTTT
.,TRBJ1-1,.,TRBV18,CASSPGQNTEAFF,TGTGCCAGCTCACCCGGACAGAACACTGAAGCTTTCTTT
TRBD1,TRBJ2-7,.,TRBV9,CASSADRVPYEQYF,TGTGCCAGCAGCGCCGACAGGGTCCCCTACGAGCAGTACTTC
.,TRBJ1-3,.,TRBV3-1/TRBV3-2,CASSQISGNTIYF,TGTGCCAGCAGCCAAATCTCTGGAAACACCATATATTTT
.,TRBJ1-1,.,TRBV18,CASSPLDRNTEAFF,TGTGCCAGCTCACCTCTCGACAGGAACACTGAAGCTTTCTTT
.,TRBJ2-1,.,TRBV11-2,CASTKKGDEQFF,TGTGCCAGCACCAAAAAGGGAGATGAGCAGTTCTTC
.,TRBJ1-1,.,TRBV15,CATSRDPPTGVNTEAFF,TGTGCCACCAGCAGAGACCCTCCGACCGGGGTAAACACTGAAGCTTTCTTT
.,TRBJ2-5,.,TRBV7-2,CASSLGGGGAMAQYF,TGTGCCAGCAGCTTAGGGGGAGGGGGCGCAATGGCCCAGTACTTC
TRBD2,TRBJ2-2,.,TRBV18,CASSPRLAGGTGELFF,TGTGCCAGCTCACCACGACTAGCGGGAGGTACCGGGGAGCTGTTTTTT
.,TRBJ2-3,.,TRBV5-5,CASSLDGSPTDTQYF,TGTGCCAGCAGCTTGGATGGCAGCCCCACGGATACGCAGTATTTT
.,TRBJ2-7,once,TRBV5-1,CASSLGAGEQYF,TGCGCCAGCAGCTTGGGAGCGGGTGAGCAGTACTTC
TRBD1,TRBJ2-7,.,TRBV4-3,CASSQGQGAYEQYF,TGCGCCAGCAGCCAGGGGCAGGGGGCCTACGAGCAGTACTTC
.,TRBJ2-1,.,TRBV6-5,CASRSPYNEQFF,TGTGCCAGCCGGTCTCCCTACAATGAGCAGTTCTTC
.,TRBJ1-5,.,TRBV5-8,CASSLRGNQPQHF,TGTGCCAGCAGCTTAAGAGGCAATCAGCCCCAGCATTTT
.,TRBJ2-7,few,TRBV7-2,CASSVDGYSYEQYF,TGTGCCAGCAGCGTAGACGGATACTCCTACGAGCAGTACTTC
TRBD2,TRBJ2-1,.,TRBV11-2,CASRILAGGYSEQFF,TGTGCCAGCAGAATTCTAGCGGGAGGCTACAGTGAGCAGTTCTTC
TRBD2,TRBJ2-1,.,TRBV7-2,CASSLDPSGYNEQFF,TGTGCCAGCAGCTTAGATCCTAGCGGATACAATGAGCAGTTCTTC
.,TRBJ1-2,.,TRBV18,CASSPPMQGNGYTF,TGTGCCAGCTCACCACCGATGCAGGGTAATGGCTACACCTTC
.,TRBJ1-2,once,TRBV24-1,CATSDLGNGYTF,TGTGCCACCAGTGATCTAGGGAATGGCTACACCTTC
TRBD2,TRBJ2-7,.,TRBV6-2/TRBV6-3,CASSYFGTSAYEQYF,TGTGCCAGCAGTTACTTTGGGACTAGCGCCTACGAGCAGTACTTC
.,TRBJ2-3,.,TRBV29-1,CSVMGQNTDTQYF,TGCAGCGTTATGGGACAAAACACAGATACGCAGTATTTT
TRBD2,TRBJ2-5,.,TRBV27,CASRGAPGLAVQETQYF,TGTGCCAGCCGGGGGGCCCCGGGACTAGCGGTTCAAGAGACCCAGTACTTC
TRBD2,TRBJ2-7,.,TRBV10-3,CAISDPHSGRDYEQYF,TGTGCCATCAGTGACCCTCATAGCGGGAGGGACTACGAGCAGTACTTC
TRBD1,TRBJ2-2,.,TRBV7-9,CASRNRDRGPGELFF,TGTGCCAGCAGAAACCGGGACAGGGGCCCCGGGGAGCTGTTTTTT
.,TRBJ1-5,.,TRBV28,CASRGGFNQPQHF,TGTGCCAGCAGGGGGGGGTTCAATCAGCCCCAGCATTTT
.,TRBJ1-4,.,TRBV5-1,CASSLSGLGANEKLFF,TGCGCCAGCAGCTTGTCTGGGCTAGGGGCTAATGAAAAACTGTTTTTT
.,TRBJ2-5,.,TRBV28,CASSLASGSWGETQYF,TGTGCCAGCAGTTTAGCGTCAGGGTCTTGGGGTGAGACCCAGTACTTC
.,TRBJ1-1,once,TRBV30,CAWSYQNTEAFF,TGTGCCTGGAGTTACCAGAACACTGAAGCTTTCTTT
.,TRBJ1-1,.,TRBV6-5,CASSRTNTEAFF,TGTGCCAGCAGCCGGACCAACACTGAAGCTTTCTTT
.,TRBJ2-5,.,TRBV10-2,CASSESGGAGETQYF,TGCGCCAGCAGTGAGTCGGGGGGCGCCGGGGAGACCCAGTACTTC
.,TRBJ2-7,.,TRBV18,CASSPPDYSYEQYF,TGTGCCAGCTCACCACCGGACTATTCCTACGAGCAGTACTTC